This T cell receptor (beta chain) was recovered during a study of PD-1 blockade in classical Hodgkin lymphoma (TCRdb year 2020). For context, the study as a whole: Nivolumab dosing was 3 mg/kg intravenously every 2 weeks, continuing until either disease progression or unacceptable toxicity. To define a peripheral blood immune signature of response to PD-1 blockade in classical Hodgkin lymphoma, the study combined TCR beta sequencing with CyTOF. General findings and caveats noted by the study authors: A significant rise by C4D1 was seen in CD4+ but not CD8+ TCR diversity (p=0.0027 vs p=0.16), with the rise being most apparent in complete responders (p=0.02). Diversity was lower in patients who began nivolumab less than 1 year after ASCT, so these patients were left out of later analyses to avoid confounding by immune reconstitution. The study was limited to a single clinical trial cohort, and causes of repertoire differences, possibly disease activity or prior therapy, remained undefined. Trial patients with a complete response had baseline diversity similar to that of newly diagnosed patients, while partial responders and progressors had significantly lower diversity. Baseline TCR diversity was reported as lower in newly diagnosed patients than in healthy donors, and lower still in relapsed/refractory patients.

Genomic DNA was isolated using the Qiagen DNeasy kit from unsorted PBMCs as well as from negatively selected CD4+ and CD8+ fractions. Using primers that anneal to V and J segments, immunoSEQ multiplex PCR amplified the TCR beta CDR3 regions. A synthetic immune receptor repertoire was used to minimize amplification bias, and remaining bias was computationally removed after sequencing. The original methods were these. Repertoire diversity was quantified as the Shannon entropy index using custom Python scripts. The unsorted, CD4+ and CD8+ repertoires were each analyzed separately, with the exception of combined analyses, where CD4+ and CD8+ sequences were merged in silico. A clone was considered expanded if an increase in frequency of at least 2-fold after treatment relative to C1D1 was found, and a pseudocount of 0.5 was applied to clones undetected at baseline. Singleton clones were defined as clones with 0 or 1 copy at C1D1, and non-singleton clones were defined as clones with 2 or more copies. Clones expanded in unsorted samples were annotated as CD4+, CD8+ or unknown by matching protein sequences in sorted samples from the same patient. Wilcoxon tests on paired samples were used to test changes in diversity from C1D1 to C4D1. TCRdb took over this immuneACCESS table, retaining in-frame rearrangements with V and J assigned. Such tables are incomplete; in checked studies, under half of the missing clones stem from an unresolved V gene, and the remainder is unexplained. That table is the source of V, J and clone size, and D and trimming were worked out from the DNA. In all, the sample holds over 85,000 clones, and 80% to 90% of those were seen once. Roughly 15% of the sample is held by the ten biggest clonotypes.

Read against the paper, the sample's time point label means: cycle 2 day 1 (C2D1) of nivolumab. Relapse after autologous stem cell transplantation had occurred in all trial patients, and cohorts A, B and C were distinguished by prior brentuximab vedotin exposure. The trial cohort included 55 to 65 patients with relapsed/refractory classical Hodgkin lymphoma, and each patient had a best overall response of complete response, partial response or progressive disease. Trial patients were treated with single-agent nivolumab in the multi-cohort phase II CheckMate 205 trial. An independent review committee assessed best overall response by applying the 2007 International Working Group response criteria. PBMCs from the trial were collected at three points: immediately before nivolumab initiation (C1D1), and during therapy at cycle 2 day 1 and cycle 4 day 1. Peripheral blood was collected in 8 mL Vacutainer Cell Preparation Tubes, from which PBMCs were isolated by centrifugation and then cryopreserved.

Per the germline V gene (reference sequence), GTSNPN is the CDR1 and SVGIG is the CDR2. Its CDR3 holds 12 amino acids, cysteine through phenylalanine. The DNA shown is the 36-base CDR3, in frame from base 1. Trimming removed 1 base from V and 5 bases from J, leaving 8 bases between the germline ends. In its sample, this clone was seen a few times. Its specific antigen is unknown. Per-base quality was not reported, and no clone a single base away is much larger than it. The V and J genes are TRBV30 and TRBJ1-2, with the D gene not clear enough to name. Material: peripheral blood mononuclear cells (PBMCs), obtained before the second cycle of nivolumab. The source of this sequence is a human donor with classical Hodgkin lymphoma. The CDR3: CAWSGAEYGYTF. The DNA is as follows: TGTGCCTGGAGTGGGGCGGAGTATGGCTACACCTTC.